This T cell receptor (beta chain) was retrieved from a study of T cells in localized non-small cell lung cancer. The CDR3 is 13 amino acids. The ends were cut back, 7 bases at V and 3 bases at J, with 12 bases in the middle. Germline V lookup: CDR1 MDHEN, CDR2 SYDVKM. Assay used: immunoSEQ multiplex PCR; TCRdb lists only in-frame clones, some missing. The table has over 25,000 clones, around 80% seen once. Whole-study findings and limits: Measurement of T cell clonality placed uninvolved adjacent lung highest, above the level in tumor.

To note about this clone: Antigen: not known.

Sample: peripheral blood, taken before any cancer treatment. The chain couples TRBV28 to TRBJ1-1; no reliable D call. This clonotype was sampled from an older male donor with stage III squamous cell lung carcinoma. In nucleotides, the CDR3 is TGTGCCAGCAAACCCCCTAACTACACTGAAGCTTTCTTT. Translation gives CASKPPNYTEAFF.